One sample yielded the 3 T cell receptor beta chains listed below, sequenced in a study of T cells after yellow fever vaccination. TCRdb fed the 5' RACE reads into MiXCR, producing one record per CDR3 protein. The table shows 300,000 to 350,000 distinct CDR3 sequences, with roughly 4% occurring only once. The material sequenced was PBMCs, taken 5 days after the yellow fever booster vaccination. These receptors originate from a man aged 18 to 30 who received the YFV17D yellow fever vaccine.

The V gene is TRBV12-3 or TRBV12-4, the J gene TRBJ2-2, with TRBD1 matching over 7 bases. The CDR3 spans 17 residues. V was pared by 1 base and J by 0 bases, with 5 bases of the junction left unmatched. CDR3 sequence reads: CASSLGSGTANTGELFF. Written as DNA, the CDR3 is TGTGCCAGCAGTTTAGGATCCGGGACAGCGAACACCGGGGAGCTGTTTTTT.

This clonotype has only a few counts. J is TRBJ1-1 and V is TRBV5-1; tentative D call: TRBD1 (6 bases). The CDR3 sequence is 16 residues long. Between the trimmed V and J ends, which lost 2 bases and 5 bases, there was a span of 19 bases. Germline V gene data show CDR1 as SGHRS and CDR2 as YFSETQ. CDR3 amino acids: CASSFLLGGARTEAFF. The DNA of the CDR3 is TGCGCCAGCAGCTTCCTACTCGGGGGCGCGAGGACTGAAGCTTTCTTT.

This clonotype was counted between two and nine times. V gene TRBV3-1 combines with J gene TRBJ2-7; D gene ambiguous. Trimming stripped 0 bases from V and 7 bases from J, with 13 bases between. Germline V lookup: CDR1 LGHDT, CDR2 YNNKEL (reference sequence). The CDR3 contains 14 residues. In DNA form, the CDR3 reads TGTGCCAGCAGCCAAGACGCCGGGCCCCTGGAGCAGTACTTC. This codes for CASSQDAGPLEQYF.